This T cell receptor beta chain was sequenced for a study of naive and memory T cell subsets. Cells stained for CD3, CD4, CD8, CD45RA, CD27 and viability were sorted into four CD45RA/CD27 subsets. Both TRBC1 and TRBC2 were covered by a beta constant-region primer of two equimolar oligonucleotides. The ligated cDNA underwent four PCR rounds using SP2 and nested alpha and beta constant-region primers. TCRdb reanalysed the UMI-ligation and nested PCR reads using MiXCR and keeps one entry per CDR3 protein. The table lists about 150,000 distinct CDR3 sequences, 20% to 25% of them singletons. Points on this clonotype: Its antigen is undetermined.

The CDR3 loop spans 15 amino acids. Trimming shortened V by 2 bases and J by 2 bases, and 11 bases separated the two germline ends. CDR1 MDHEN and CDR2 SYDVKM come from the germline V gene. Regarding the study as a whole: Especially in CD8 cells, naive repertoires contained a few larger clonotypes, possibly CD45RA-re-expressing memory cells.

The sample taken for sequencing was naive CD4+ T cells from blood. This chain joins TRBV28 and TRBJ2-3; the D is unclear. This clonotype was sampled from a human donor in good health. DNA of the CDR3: TGTGCCAGCAGTTTAGGGCAGCACTTCACAGATACGCAGTATTTT. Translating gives CASSLGQHFTDTQYF.